This TCR beta chain is drawn from a study of cytomegalovirus exposure and HLA in healthy donors. At the level of the study: Of approximately 400 genotyped donors, roughly 80% clustered with self-reported Caucasian donors. Whole-study results and caveats: The study dropped some indistinguishable V segments, TRBV6-2 and TRBV6-3 among them. Most CMV-associated TCR beta chains were later found to appear HLA-restricted. Rare TCR sequences predominated, though certain public TCRs were found in many donors.

The PCR employed 60 Vbeta primers together with 13 Jbeta primers. TCRdb's table, derived via immunoSEQ multiplex PCR, lists solely in-frame clones and lacks some. With more than 100,000 clones in the sample, the ten largest clones hold more than 3%. Note on this clone: Its target is not known.

Germline V gene lookup returns CDR1 MNHEY and CDR2 SVGAGI. V lost 4 bases and J lost 5, with 5 bases in between. The CDR3 spans 11 residues. Material: PBMCs. This clonotype originated in a man aged 18 to 29 in good health and CMV-seronegative. The chain combines TRBV6-5 with TRBJ2-5; no firm D call. The CDR3 region is CASSFGETQYF. The CDR3 coding sequence is TGTGCCAGCAGTTTCGGGGAGACCCAGTACTTC.